A selection of T cell receptor beta chains follows, all from one sample in a study of blood T cell repertoires in COVID-19. Profiled with immunoSEQ multiplex PCR; TCRdb holds only in-frame clones, not every one. The sample shows hundreds of thousands of clones, more than 70% of them seen only once. Sequencing was done on a sample of PBMCs or T cells enriched from blood (not recorded which). The receptors here all came from a woman aged 18-29 years who had been exposed to COVID-19. Each CDR3 is given without its conserved first and last residue. Part of the rows lack a size; the others show once, few, many or a class for expanded clones.

J gene,clone size,V gene,CDR3 protein
TRBJ2-7,-,TRBV28,ASSLGHYEQY
TRBJ1-2,-,TRBV2,ASSVVQGNYGYT
TRBJ1-5,-,TRBV27,ASRNGQGAWPQH
TRBJ1-1,-,TRBV21-1,ASSKPETGRYCAF
TRBJ2-5,-,TRBV12-3/TRBV12-4,ASSFTGETQY
TRBJ1-2,-,TRBV7-2,ASSSGLEANYGYT
TRBJ2-7,-,TRBV6-1,ASSEWSGHPD
TRBJ2-5,-,TRBV6-6,ASTDGGNQY
TRBJ2-1,-,TRBV18,ASSPATGLAGPRDEQF
TRBJ1-1,-,TRBV12-5,ASGSQGARAF
TRBJ1-2,-,TRBV29-1,SAPGGNHGYT
TRBJ1-4,few,TRBV6-5,ASYGTGYEKLF
TRBJ2-1,-,TRBV9,ASSALPGQTGNEQF
TRBJ1-1,-,TRBV7-3,ASSLRAAGTMNTEAF
TRBJ1-2,-,TRBV7-9,ASSPKAVEGDYGYT
TRBJ1-1,-,TRBV2,ASSETNPRAF
TRBJ1-1,-,TRBV6-2/TRBV6-3,ASSLGQVYTEAF
TRBJ1-2,-,TRBV29-1,SVPQMTDHVNYGYT
TRBJ2-7,-,TRBV5-1,ASSLEGTSGFYEQY
TRBJ1-5,-,TRBV9,ASSVEAQGNQPQH
TRBJ1-6,-,TRBV28,ASSLGQGWSPLH
TRBJ1-2,-,TRBV7-2,ASSATGLSGYT
TRBJ2-7,-,TRBV7-9,ASSPEGGEQY
TRBJ2-1,-,TRBV10-3,ATGQGYNEQF
TRBJ2-1,-,TRBV19,ASSIGTGGGYNEQF